The clone carrying this T cell receptor (beta chain) turned up a few times. Its target is unknown. This sample is drawn from a study of beta chain features in type 1 diabetes. Study findings and constraints: Shortening that was moderate but significant affected the TCRB CDR3s of Type 1 diabetes patients in all four CD4+ subsets. Patients showed naive, central memory and Treg TCRB repertoires that appeared more similar than those of healthy donors.

The CDR3 is 14 residues long. V gave up 2 bases and J gave up 6 bases, with 13 bases separating them. The germline gives CDR1 SGHDT, CDR2 YYEEEE. Reverse transcription of all isolated RNA meant that expressed TCRB transcripts were sequenced. Profiled with immunoSEQ multiplex PCR; TCRdb holds only in-frame clones, not every one. The sample shows 600,000 to 700,000 clones, 13% of them seen only once. The specimen was naive CD4+ T cells from blood. The chain joins TRBV5-6 to TRBJ2-3, with D perhaps assigned TRBD1 or TRBD2 (5 bases each). The receptor comes from a young man with type 1 diabetes. The CDR3 sequence is CASSFPGSEDTQYF. Written as DNA, the CDR3 is TGTGCCAGCAGCTTTCCAGGGAGCGAGGATACGCAGTATTTT.